This T cell receptor (beta chain) was obtained from a study of untreated major depressive disorder. Findings and limits, study-wide: Compared with controls, depressed patients showed more TRBV05-01 (Vbeta 5.1) usage in CD4+ T cells.

Every depressed patient was matched in pairs with a non-depressed control on sex, age, current smoking status and body mass index. Donors lacked major illness, comorbidities, regular medication, drug use, or heavy drinking. The method was immunoSEQ multiplex PCR; TCRdb's version includes in-frame clones alone and lacks a portion of them. The sample lists about 20,000 clones, more than 70% occurring once. In its sample, this clone was seen once. Its antigen is undetermined. The CDR3 is 15 amino acids. With 1 base removed from V and 6 bases from J, the gap between germline ends came to 13 bases. Germline loops: CDR1 SGHVS, CDR2 FQNEAQ.

The chain uses TRBV7-8 and TRBJ1-5; weak D call: TRBD1 (5 bases). The sequenced sample consisted of CD4+ T cells from PBMCs. This TCR was sampled from a woman in her thirties in good health. The CDR3 protein is CASSLDQGRGQPQHF. The CDR3 nucleotides read TGTGCCAGCAGCTTAGATCAGGGTAGGGGTCAGCCCCAGCATTTT.